This T cell receptor (beta chain) was sequenced for a study of spatial heterogeneity in lung cancer. This clonotype qualifies as medium-sized (0.01 to 0.1%). The target antigen is unknown. At one end, the junction sequence differs from germline, possibly due to a read error. Time point indicated: sample taken at primary tumor resection. Whole-study findings and limits: Tumors with more nonsynonymous mutations had more expanded intratumoral alpha and beta TCRs. Tracking of ubiquitous and regional nonsynonymous mutations by counts of ubiquitous and regional expanded TCRs, respectively, was seen.

Using its own MiXCR run on the 5' RACE reads, TCRdb lists one record per CDR3 protein. The sample yields about 1,700 distinct CDR3 sequences, 4.5% to 5.5% seen once. This CDR3 is 13 amino acids long. The V gene's germline CDR1 is SGHVS and CDR2 FQNEAQ. The sequences come from lung tumor tissue, collected at surgery. V and J are TRBV7-8 and TRBJ1-2; no clear D. This clonotype was obtained from a male donor with early-stage non-small cell lung cancer. The CDR3 loop is CASSPDGRISYGF. CDR3 in DNA: TGTGCCAGCAGCCCAGATGGACGGATTTCGTATGGCTTC.